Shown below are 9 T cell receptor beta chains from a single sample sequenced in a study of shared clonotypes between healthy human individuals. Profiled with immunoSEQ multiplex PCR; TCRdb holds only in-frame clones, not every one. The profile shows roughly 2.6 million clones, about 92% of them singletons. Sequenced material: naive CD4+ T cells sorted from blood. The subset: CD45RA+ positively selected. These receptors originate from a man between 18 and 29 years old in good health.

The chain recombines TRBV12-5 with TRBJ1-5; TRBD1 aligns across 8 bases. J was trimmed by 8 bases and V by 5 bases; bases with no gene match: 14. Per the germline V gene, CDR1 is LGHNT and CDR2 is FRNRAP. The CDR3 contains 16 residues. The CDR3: CASGPPPGQDVEPQHF. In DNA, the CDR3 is TGTGCTAGTGGTCCACCACCGGGACAGGACGTGGAGCCCCAGCATTTT.

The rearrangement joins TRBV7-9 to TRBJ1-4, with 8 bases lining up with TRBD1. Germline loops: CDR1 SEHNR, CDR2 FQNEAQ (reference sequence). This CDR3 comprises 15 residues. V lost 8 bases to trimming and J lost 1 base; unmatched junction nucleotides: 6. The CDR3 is CASSQGALTNEKLFF. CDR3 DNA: TGTGCCAGCTCGCAGGGGGCGTTAACTAATGAAAAACTGTTTTTT.

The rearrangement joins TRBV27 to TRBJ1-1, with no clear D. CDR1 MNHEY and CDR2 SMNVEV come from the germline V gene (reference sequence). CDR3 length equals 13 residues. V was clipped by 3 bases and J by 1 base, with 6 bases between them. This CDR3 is CASSFGKNTEAFF. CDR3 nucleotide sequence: TGTGCCAGCAGTTTTGGCAAGAACACTGAAGCTTTCTTT.

The CDR3, as DNA: TGTGCCAGCAGTACAGGTCGATTGAGGGCCGGAGCTAACTATGGCTACACCTTC. The encoded protein is CASSTGRLRAGANYGYTF. The rearrangement joins TRBV11-2 to TRBJ1-2; TRBD1 is a possible D gene (5 bases). Trimming stripped 6 bases from V and 0 bases from J, with 23 bases between. The CDR3 spans 18 residues. Germline CDR1 is SGHAT and CDR2 is FQNNGV.

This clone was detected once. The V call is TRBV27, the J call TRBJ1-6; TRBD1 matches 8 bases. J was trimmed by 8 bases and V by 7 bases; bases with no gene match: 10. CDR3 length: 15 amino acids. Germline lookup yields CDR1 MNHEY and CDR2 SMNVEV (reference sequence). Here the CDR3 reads CASTRRLTGDSPLHF. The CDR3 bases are TGTGCCAGCACCCGCCGCCTGACAGGGGATTCACCCCTCCACTTT.

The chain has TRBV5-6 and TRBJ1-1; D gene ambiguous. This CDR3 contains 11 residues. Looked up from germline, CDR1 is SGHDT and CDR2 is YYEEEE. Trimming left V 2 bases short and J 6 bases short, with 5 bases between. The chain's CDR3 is CASSFRAEAFF. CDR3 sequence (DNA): TGTGCCAGCAGCTTCCGCGCTGAAGCTTTCTTT. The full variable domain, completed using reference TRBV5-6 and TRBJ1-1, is DAGVTQSPTHLIKTRGQQVTLRCSPKSGHDTVSWYQQALGQGPQFIFQYYEEEERQRGNFPDRFSGHQFPNYSSELNVNALLLGDSALYLCASSFRAEAFFGQGTRLTVV.

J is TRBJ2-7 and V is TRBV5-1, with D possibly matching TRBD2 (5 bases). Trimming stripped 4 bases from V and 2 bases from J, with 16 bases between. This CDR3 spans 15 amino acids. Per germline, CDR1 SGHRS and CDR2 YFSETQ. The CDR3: CASSGLVGVAYEQYF. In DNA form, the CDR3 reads TGCGCCAGCAGCGGACTCGTGGGAGTAGCCTACGAGCAGTACTTC.

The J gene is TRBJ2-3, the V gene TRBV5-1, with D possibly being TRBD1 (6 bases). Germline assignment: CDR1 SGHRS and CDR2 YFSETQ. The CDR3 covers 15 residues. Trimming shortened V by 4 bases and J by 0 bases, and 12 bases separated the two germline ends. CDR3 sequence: CASSHGQLSTDTQYF. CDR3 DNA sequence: TGCGCCAGCAGCCACGGACAGCTAAGCACAGATACGCAGTATTTT. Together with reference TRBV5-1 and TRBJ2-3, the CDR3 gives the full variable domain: KAGVTQTPRYLIKTRGQQVTLSCSPISGHRSVSWYQQTPGQGLQFLFEYFSETQRNKGNFPGRFSGRQFSNSRSEMNVSTLELGDSALYLCASSHGQLSTDTQYFGPGTRLTVL.

The CDR3: CASSEVRPDGGTEAFF. For the CDR3, the DNA is TGTGCCAGCAGTGAGGTGCGTCCGGACGGGGGCACTGAAGCTTTCTTT. This chain links TRBV2 with TRBJ1-1; TRBD1 might be the D (5 bases). CDR3 length equals 16 residues. Germline values: CDR1 SNHLY, CDR2 FYNNEI. Trimming shortened V by 3 bases and J by 4 bases, and 18 bases separated the two germline ends.